The 10 T cell receptor beta chains below come from one sample, sequenced in a study of shared clonotypes between healthy human individuals. Naivety among CD8 cells was defined by CD45RO negativity and positive CCR7 selection, thereby excluding terminally differentiated effector memory CD45RA+ cells. TCRdb's copy holds only in-frame clones and misses some; the assay was immunoSEQ multiplex PCR. The table includes around 2,000,000 clones, about 94% detected once. The sample taken for sequencing was naive CD8+ T cells sorted from blood. These receptor sequences come from a man in his late teens or twenties in good health.

V usage is TRBV6-6 and J usage is TRBJ2-2; a weak D match, TRBD2 (5 bases). Germline CDR1 MNHNY, CDR2 SVGAGI (reference sequence). The CDR3 extends over 16 amino acids. With 2 bases removed from V and 3 bases from J, the gap between germline ends came to 13 bases. The chain's CDR3 is CASSYPIGSDTGELFF. CDR3 DNA sequence: TGTGCCAGCAGTTACCCGATAGGGAGTGACACCGGGGAGCTGTTTTTT.

The V call is TRBV5-1, the J call TRBJ2-5; no firm D call. The germline CDR1 and CDR2 sequences are SGHRS and YFSETQ. This CDR3 spans 14 amino acids. V was trimmed by 4 bases and J by 1 base, leaving 11 bases between them. The CDR3 spells CASSRPSPQETQYF. The CDR3 DNA reads TGCGCCAGCAGCCGCCCGAGTCCCCAAGAGACCCAGTACTTC.

The chain employs TRBV6-4 and TRBJ2-7; no clear D. Deletions cut 6 bases from V and 1 base from J, with 16 bases between. The CDR3 runs to 15 residues. Germline loops: CDR1 MRHNA, CDR2 SNTAGT. For the CDR3, the DNA is TGTGCCAGCAGGGAAGGCCAGCCCGGGTCCTACGAGCAGTACTTC. Its translation is CASREGQPGSYEQYF.

The J gene is TRBJ2-1, the V gene TRBV29-1; 8 nucleotides agree with TRBD2. Germline values: CDR1 SQVTM, CDR2 ANQGSEA. The CDR3 has 12 amino acids. V dropped 7 bases and J dropped 6; count of bases not matched to a gene: 5. The CDR3 loop is CSDTSGSNEQFF. DNA for the CDR3: TGCAGCGACACTAGCGGTTCCAATGAGCAGTTCTTC.

The rearrangement joins TRBV7-6 to TRBJ1-1, with D uncertain. V was cut by 4 bases and J by 4 bases, with 10 bases left in between. Germline lookup yields CDR1 SGHVS and CDR2 FNYEAQ. The CDR3 consists of 13 residues. CDR3 sequence reads: CASSSGIGTEAFF. CDR3 DNA: TGTGCCAGCAGCTCGGGGATCGGCACTGAAGCTTTCTTT.

This chain joins TRBV7-9 and TRBJ1-4; D gene uncertain. The V and J ends lost 6 bases and 8 bases respectively, with 16 bases between them. Germline V CDR1 and CDR2: SEHNR, FQNEAQ (reference sequence). The CDR3 is made up of 14 amino acids. The CDR3 reads CASSPLRINEKLFF. The CDR3, as DNA: TGTGCCAGCAGTCCCTTGAGAATCAACGAAAAACTGTTTTTT.

About this clone itself: The sample carries other DNA sequences with the same CDR3. This chain links TRBV27 with TRBJ2-5, with D tentatively TRBD1 (5 bases). The CDR3 has 13 amino acids. Trimming took off 0 bases at V and 5 bases at J, with 7 bases between the two ends. The germline V gene encodes CDR1 MNHEY and CDR2 SMNVEV (reference sequence). The CDR3 DNA is TGTGCCAGCAGTTTATCGGGGCCTGAGACCCAGTACTTC. Translated, it gives CASSLSGPETQYF.

As regards this clone: Other DNA sequences within the sample encode an identical CDR3. The chain joins TRBV29-1 to TRBJ1-1; D possibly corresponds to TRBD1 (5 bases). V gave up 6 bases and J gave up 5 bases, with 13 bases separating them. The CDR3 spans 12 residues. In germline, CDR1 is SQVTM, CDR2 ANQGSEA. CDR3 amino acids: CSVVGGSTEAFF. As DNA, the CDR3 is TGCAGCGTGGTGGGGGGGTCAACTGAAGCTTTCTTT.

The chain carries TRBV27 and TRBJ2-1; D is perhaps TRBD2 (5 bases). V gave up 6 bases and J gave up 3 bases, with 21 bases separating them. The CDR3 is 17 amino acids. Germline CDR1 MNHEY, CDR2 SMNVEV (reference sequence). This CDR3 reads CASSPAAVLALYNEQFF. Here the CDR3 DNA reads TGTGCCAGCAGCCCAGCGGCTGTTCTCGCCCTCTACAATGAGCAGTTCTTC.

As regards this clone: In the same sample, other DNA sequences code for this CDR3. The V and J genes are TRBV27 and TRBJ2-7, with 9 bases fitting TRBD2. V lost 5 bases and J lost 0; bases outside the gene matches: 8. The CDR3 is 16 residues long. CDR1 is MNHEY and CDR2 is SMNVEV in the germline V gene (reference sequence). CDR3 sequence (DNA): TGTGCCAGCAGTCCTTCTAGCGGGGAAAGCTCCTACGAGCAGTACTTC. Translated, it gives CASSPSSGESSYEQYF.